This T cell receptor (beta chain) was captured by sequencing in a study of pediatric ulcerative colitis. About this clone itself: What it recognizes is unknown.

Findings and limits, study-wide: Compared with controls, ulcerative colitis showed greater blood-rectum clone sharing.

Sequenced by immunoSEQ multiplex PCR; TCRdb stores in-frame clones only, minus some. The sample contains about 9,500 clones, around 90% of which appear only once. V shed 1 base and J shed 8 bases, with 11 bases lying between them. The CDR3 is 13 amino acids. Per germline, CDR1 SGHTA and CDR2 FQGTGA. Sequenced: blood. The sequence was obtained from a girl between 10 and 17 years old with moderate ulcerative colitis. V and J are TRBV7-3 and TRBJ1-1, with D tentatively TRBD1 (6 bases). The CDR3 region has the DNA TGTGCCAGCAGCTTAATGGGGGCAGGGGAAGCTTTCTTT. It specifies CASSLMGAGEAFF.